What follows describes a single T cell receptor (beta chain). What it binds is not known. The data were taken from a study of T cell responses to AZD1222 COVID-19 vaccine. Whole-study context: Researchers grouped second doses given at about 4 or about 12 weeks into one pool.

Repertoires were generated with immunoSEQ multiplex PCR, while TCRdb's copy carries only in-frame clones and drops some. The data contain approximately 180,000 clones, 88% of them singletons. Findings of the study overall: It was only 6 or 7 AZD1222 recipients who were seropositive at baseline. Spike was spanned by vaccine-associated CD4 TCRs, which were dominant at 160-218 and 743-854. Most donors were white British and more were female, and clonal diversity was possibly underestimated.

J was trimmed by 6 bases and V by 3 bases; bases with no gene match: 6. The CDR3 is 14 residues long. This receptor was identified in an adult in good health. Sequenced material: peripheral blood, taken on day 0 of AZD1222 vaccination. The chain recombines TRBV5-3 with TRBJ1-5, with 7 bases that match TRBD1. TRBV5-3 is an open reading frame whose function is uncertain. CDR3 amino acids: CARSWHRGSQPQHF. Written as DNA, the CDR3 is TGTGCCAGAAGCTGGCACAGGGGAAGTCAGCCCCAGCATTTT.